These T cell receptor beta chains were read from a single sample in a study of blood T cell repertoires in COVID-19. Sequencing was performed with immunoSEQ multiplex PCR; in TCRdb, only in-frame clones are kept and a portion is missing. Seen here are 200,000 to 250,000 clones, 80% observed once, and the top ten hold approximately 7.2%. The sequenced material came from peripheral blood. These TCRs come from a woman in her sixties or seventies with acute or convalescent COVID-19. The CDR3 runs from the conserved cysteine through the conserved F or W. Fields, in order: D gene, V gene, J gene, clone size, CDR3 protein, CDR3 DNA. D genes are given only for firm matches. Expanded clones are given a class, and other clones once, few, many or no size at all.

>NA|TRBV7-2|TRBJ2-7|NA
CASKTRTDSYEQYF
TGTGCCAGCAAGACCCGGACAGACTCCTACGAGCAGTACTTC
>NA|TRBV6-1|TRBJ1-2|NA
CASSEDRGFGGYTF
TGTGCCAGCAGTGAAGATAGAGGGTTTGGGGGCTACACCTTC
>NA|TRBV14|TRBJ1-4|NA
CASMRSTNEKLFF
TGTGCCAGCATGAGATCAACTAATGAAAAACTGTTTTTT
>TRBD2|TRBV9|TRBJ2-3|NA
CASSVGVAGSADTQYF
TGTGCCAGCAGCGTAGGGGTAGCGGGGTCGGCAGATACGCAGTATTTT
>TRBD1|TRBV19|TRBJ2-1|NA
CASSDMGQGPYNEQFF
TGTGCCAGTAGTGACATGGGACAGGGTCCGTACAATGAGCAGTTCTTC
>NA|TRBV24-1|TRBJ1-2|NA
CATSGLTGSGPYGYTF
TGTGCCACCAGTGGTCTAACAGGGTCGGGACCCTATGGCTACACCTTC
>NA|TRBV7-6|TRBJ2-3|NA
CASSSGQLSTDTQYF
TGTGCCAGCAGTTCTGGACAGCTGAGCACAGATACGCAGTATTTT
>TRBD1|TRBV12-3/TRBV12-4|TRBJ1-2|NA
CASSTGQGYGYTF
TGTGCCAGCAGTACGGGACAGGGCTATGGCTACACCTTC
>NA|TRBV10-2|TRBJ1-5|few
CASSKSPGEGQPQHF
TGCGCCAGCAGTAAGAGCCCAGGGGAGGGTCAGCCCCAGCATTTT
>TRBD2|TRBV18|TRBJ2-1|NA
CASSPASGPLDEQFF
TGTGCCAGCTCACCAGCTAGCGGCCCCCTCGATGAGCAGTTCTTC
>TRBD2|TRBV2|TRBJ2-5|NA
CASSETSGGGEKKTQYF
TGTGCCAGCAGTGAGACTAGCGGGGGGGGAGAAAAAAAGACCCAGTACTTC
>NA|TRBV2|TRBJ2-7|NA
CASRVTQGREQYF
TGTGCCAGCAGAGTCACACAGGGACGCGAGCAGTACTTC
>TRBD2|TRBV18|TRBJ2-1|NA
CASSPLLAGGYNEQFF
TGTGCCAGCTCACCGTTACTAGCGGGGGGTTACAATGAGCAGTTCTTC
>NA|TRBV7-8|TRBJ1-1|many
CASSLAPSDSQAFF
TGTGCCAGCAGCTTAGCGCCCTCGGACAGCCAGGCTTTCTTT
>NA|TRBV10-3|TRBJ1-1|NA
CAISESRGNTEAFF
TGTGCCATCAGTGAGTCACGGGGGAACACTGAAGCTTTCTTT
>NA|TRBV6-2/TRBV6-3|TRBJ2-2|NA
CASSYQDTGELFF
TGTGCCAGCAGTTATCAGGACACCGGGGAGCTGTTTTTT
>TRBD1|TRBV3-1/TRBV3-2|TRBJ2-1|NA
CASSQYGTGAYNEQFF
TGTGCCAGCAGCCAGTACGGGACAGGGGCCTACAATGAGCAGTTCTTC
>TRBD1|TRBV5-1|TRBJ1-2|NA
CASSLGFGLTGSVDYGYTF
TGCGCCAGCAGCTTGGGTTTCGGCCTGACAGGGTCGGTCGACTATGGCTACACCTTC
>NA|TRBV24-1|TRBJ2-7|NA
CATSSGYGSYEQYF
TGTGCCACCAGCTCGGGGTACGGATCCTACGAGCAGTACTTC
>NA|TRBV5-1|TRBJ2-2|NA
CASSLQTANTGELFF
TGCGCCAGCAGCTTGCAAACAGCCAACACCGGGGAGCTGTTTTTT
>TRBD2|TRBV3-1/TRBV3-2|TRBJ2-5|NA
CASSQETGGYQETQYF
TGTGCCAGCAGCCAAGAGACGGGAGGGTACCAAGAGACCCAGTACTTC
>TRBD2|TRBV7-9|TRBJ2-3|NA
CASSLVAGVGTDTQYF
TGTGCCAGCAGCTTAGTAGCGGGGGTTGGCACAGATACGCAGTATTTT
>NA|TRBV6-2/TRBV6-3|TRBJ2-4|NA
CASSYSSGALGKNIQYF
TGTGCCAGCAGTTACTCATCCGGAGCTCTAGGCAAAAACATTCAGTACTTC
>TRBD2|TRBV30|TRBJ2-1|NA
CACPRGAGREQFF
TGTGCCTGTCCCCGCGGAGCGGGGAGAGAGCAGTTCTTC
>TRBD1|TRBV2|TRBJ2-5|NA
CASSGQGPAGGTQYF
TGTGCCAGCAGTGGACAGGGGCCCGCAGGGGGGACCCAGTACTTC
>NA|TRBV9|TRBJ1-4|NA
CASSRGGEEKLFF
TGTGCCAGCAGCCGTGGGGGGGAAGAAAAACTGTTTTTT
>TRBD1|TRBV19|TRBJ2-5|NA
CASSRDRSQETQYF
TGTGCCAGTAGTCGGGACAGATCACAAGAGACCCAGTACTTC
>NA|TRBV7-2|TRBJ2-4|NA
CASSQQSLGIQYF
TGTGCCAGCAGCCAGCAGTCTCTAGGCATTCAGTACTTC